The sequence of this TCR beta chain was determined in a study of cytomegalovirus exposure and HLA in healthy donors. The primer mix had 60 Vbeta and 13 Jbeta primers. Method: immunoSEQ multiplex PCR; TCRdb's copy keeps in-frame clones and lacks some. The repertoire holds 95,000 to 100,000 clones, with 9.4% as singletons. Germline V gives CDR1 ENHRY, CDR2 SYGVKD. This CDR3 is built from 15 residues. Trimming cost V 10 bases and J 4 bases; bases outside gene matches: 12. V usage is TRBV10-3 and J usage is TRBJ1-5; 8 bases are shared with TRBD1. Sequenced material: PBMCs. This clonotype was sampled from a man between 50 and 59 years old in good health and CMV-seropositive. DNA of the CDR3: TGTGCCAGAACAAGGGGGACAGGTCCAAATCAGCCCCAGCATTTT. Translating it yields CARTRGTGPNQPQHF.